The clone carrying this T cell receptor (beta chain) was seen repeatedly, ten times or more. This record comes from a study of T cells after yellow fever vaccination. TCRdb itself ran the 5' RACE reads through MiXCR, one entry per CDR3 protein. Among approximately 110,000 distinct CDR3 sequences listed, 7.4% were seen once. Source: CD4+ T cells sorted from PBMCs, taken more than 8 days after the first yellow fever vaccination. This TCR derives from a man aged 18 to 29 who received the YFV17D yellow fever vaccine.

The CDR3, as DNA: TGTGCCACCAGTGACCCGGGGGGGGACCGCACAGATACGCAGTATTTT. It is translated as CATSDPGGDRTDTQYF. The chain has TRBV24-1 and TRBJ2-3; 8 bases line up with TRBD2. The germline V gene has CDR1 KGHDR and CDR2 SFDVKD. After removal of 4 bases from V and 1 base from J, the junction contained 6 bases not matched to a gene. The CDR3 length is 16 residues.